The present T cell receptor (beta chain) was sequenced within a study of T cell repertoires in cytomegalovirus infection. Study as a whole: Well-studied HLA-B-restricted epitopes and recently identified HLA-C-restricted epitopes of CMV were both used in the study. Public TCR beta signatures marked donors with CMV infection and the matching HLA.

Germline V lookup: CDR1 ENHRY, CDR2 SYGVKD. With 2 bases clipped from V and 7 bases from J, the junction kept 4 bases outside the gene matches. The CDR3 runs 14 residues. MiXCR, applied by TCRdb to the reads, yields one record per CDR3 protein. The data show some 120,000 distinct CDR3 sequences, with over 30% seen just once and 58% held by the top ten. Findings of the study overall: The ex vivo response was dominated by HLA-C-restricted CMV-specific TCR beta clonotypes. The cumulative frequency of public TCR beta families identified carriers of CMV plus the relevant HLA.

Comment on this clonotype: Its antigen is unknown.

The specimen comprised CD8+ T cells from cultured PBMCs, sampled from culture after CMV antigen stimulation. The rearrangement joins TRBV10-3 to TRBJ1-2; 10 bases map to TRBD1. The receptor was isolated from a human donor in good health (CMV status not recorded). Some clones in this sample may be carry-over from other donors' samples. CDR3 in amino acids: CAISEGGQGSGYTF. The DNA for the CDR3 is TGTGCCATCAGTGAGGGGGGACAGGGGTCTGGCTACACCTTC.